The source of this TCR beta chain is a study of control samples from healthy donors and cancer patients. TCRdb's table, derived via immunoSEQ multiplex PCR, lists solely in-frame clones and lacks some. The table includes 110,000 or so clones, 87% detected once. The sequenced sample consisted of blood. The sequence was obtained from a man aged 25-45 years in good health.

CDR3 in amino acids: CASSPGQGEQPQHF. The DNA of the CDR3 is TGTGCCAGCAGCCCCGGACAAGGGGAACAGCCCCAGCATTTT. V is TRBV3-1 (or the pseudogene TRBV3-2) and J is TRBJ1-5, with D perhaps matching TRBD1 (5 bases). V lost 4 bases and J 7 bases, leaving 14 bases between the germline ends. The CDR3 length is 14 residues. CDR1 is LGHDT, CDR2 YNNKEL, per germline (reference sequence).